This passage covers 19 T cell receptor beta chains from one sample sequenced in a study of shared clonotypes between healthy human individuals. Sequenced by immunoSEQ multiplex PCR; TCRdb stores in-frame clones only, minus some. The sample yields 1,500,000 or so clones, 98% seen once. Specimen: naive CD4+ T cells sorted from blood. Specified subset: CD45RA+ positively selected. These receptors all stem from a man aged 30 to 39 in good health.

The rearrangement uses TRBV5-1 and TRBJ2-3; no firm D call. V gave up 0 bases and J gave up 2 bases, with 10 bases separating them. This CDR3 has 15 amino acids. Germline V gene data show CDR1 as SGHRS and CDR2 as YFSETQ. The DNA for the CDR3 is TGCGCCAGCAGCTTGGCCCACAGTAACACAGATACGCAGTATTTT. Its protein product is CASSLAHSNTDTQYF.

The chain recombines TRBV6-6 with TRBJ1-5, with unresolved D. The CDR3 loop spans 14 amino acids. Germline-derived CDR1 and CDR2 are MNHNY and SVGAGI (reference sequence). Trimming removed 4 bases at V and 2 bases at J, with 9 bases between. The DNA for the CDR3 is TGTGCCAGCAGTTCCCCGGACGGCAATCAGCCCCAGCATTTT. As protein: CASSSPDGNQPQHF.

V gene TRBV7-9 combines with J gene TRBJ2-3; 15 nucleotides line up with TRBD2. V shed 5 bases and J 6 bases; nucleotides not matched to a gene: 9. The length of the CDR3 is 17 residues. Germline V gene sequence: CDR1 SEHNR, CDR2 FQNEAQ (reference sequence). Here the CDR3 DNA reads TGTGCCAGCAGCATGGGACTAGCGGGAGGAGCGGGGGATACGCAGTATTTT. This codes for CASSMGLAGGAGDTQYF.

V is TRBV2 and J is TRBJ2-5; 10 nucleotides match TRBD2. Looked up from germline, CDR1 is SNHLY and CDR2 is FYNNEI. The CDR3 length is 16 residues. The V gene end was trimmed by 4 bases and the J gene end by 5 bases; junction bases not matched to a gene: 10. The CDR3 DNA reads TGTGCCAGCAGTGGGAGGCTAGCGGGAGCGGGGGAGACCCAGTACTTC. This translates into CASSGRLAGAGETQYF.

This chain links TRBV11-2 with TRBJ1-3, with TRBD1 as a possible D gene (6 bases). Germline V gene data show CDR1 as SGHAT and CDR2 as FQNNGV. The germline V and J ends were trimmed by 5 bases and 10 bases, with 21 bases remaining between them. CDR3 length: 15 amino acids. Written as DNA, the CDR3 is TGTGCCAGCAGCCCCTACCCGGGGGGCGATTGGACCATATATTTT. Translation gives CASSPYPGGDWTIYF.

The V gene is TRBV5-1, the J gene TRBJ1-1; 9 nucleotides agree with TRBD1. Germline assignment: CDR1 SGHRS and CDR2 YFSETQ. V trimming: 9 bases; J trimming: 4 bases; junction bases outside the gene matches: 16. The CDR3 contains 16 residues. CDR3 residues: CATIESQGAGGTEAFF. CDR3 nucleotides: TGCGCCACCATTGAATCACAGGGGGCGGGAGGCACTGAAGCTTTCTTT.

On this clone: The sample carries other DNA sequences with the same CDR3. The V gene is TRBV19, the J gene TRBJ2-2, with D unclear. Trimming pared 3 bases from V and 1 base from J, leaving 6 bases between. This CDR3 contains 14 residues. Germline CDR1 reads LNHDA; CDR2 reads SQIVND (reference sequence). The CDR3 is CASSIVRNTGELFF. For the CDR3, the DNA is TGTGCCAGTAGTATTGTCAGGAACACCGGGGAGCTGTTTTTT.

The rearrangement joins TRBV6-5 to TRBJ2-1, with D uncertain. Per germline, CDR1 MNHEY and CDR2 SVGAGI. The CDR3 contains 13 residues. Trimming shortened V by 4 bases and J by 4 bases, and 8 bases separated the two germline ends. Here the CDR3 reads CASSSQKYNEQFF. CDR3 coding DNA: TGTGCCAGCAGTTCCCAGAAATACAATGAGCAGTTCTTC.

This chain joins TRBV18 and TRBJ2-7; weak D call: TRBD2 (5 bases). CDR1 and CDR2 from the germline V gene are KGHSH and LQKENI. This CDR3 has 12 amino acids. Deletions cut 6 bases from V and 5 bases from J, with 11 bases between. CDR3 nucleotides: TGTGCCAGCTCCCCGGGGATAGACGAGCAGTACTTC. Protein sequence: CASSPGIDEQYF.

Here the CDR3 reads CASRDHPATYEQYF. The DNA for the CDR3 is TGTGCCAGCAGGGACCACCCAGCAACTTACGAGCAGTACTTC. The chain links TRBV28 to TRBJ2-7; D is ambiguous. Germline CDR1 is MDHEN and CDR2 is SYDVKM. V was pared by 6 bases and J by 4 bases, with 16 bases between. The CDR3 contains 14 residues.

The CDR3 loop reads CASSLGGSGSSSEQYF. As DNA, the CDR3 is TGTGCCAGCAGCTTAGGAGGCAGCGGGAGTAGTAGCGAGCAGTACTTC. The V and J genes are TRBV7-9 and TRBJ2-7; the match to TRBD2 covers 8 bases. CDR3 length equals 16 residues. The V and J ends lost 1 base and 6 bases, in that order; junction bases with no gene match: 11. Germline V gives CDR1 SEHNR, CDR2 FQNEAQ (reference sequence). Full variable domain (missing parts from reference TRBV7-9 and TRBJ2-7): DTGVSQNPRHKITKRGQNVTFRCDPISEHNRLYWYRQTLGQGPEFLTYFQNEAQLEKSRLLSDRFSAERPKGSFSTLEIQRTEQGDSAMYLCASSLGGSGSSSEQYFGPGTRLTVT.

The V gene is TRBV6-1, the J gene TRBJ2-3; 10 bases line up with TRBD2. Germline V gene sequence: CDR1 MNHNS, CDR2 SASEGT. V gave up 7 bases and J gave up 2 bases; unmatched junction bases: 6. The CDR3 has 15 amino acids. The CDR3, as DNA: TGTGCCAGCAAAGAACTAGCGGGGCTCACAGATACGCAGTATTTT. Its translation: CASKELAGLTDTQYF.

V and J are TRBV30 and TRBJ2-3; 8 positions match TRBD2. From germline, CDR1 is GTSNPN and CDR2 SVGIG (reference sequence). CDR3 length: 13 residues. V shed 2 bases and J 4 bases; nucleotides not matched to a gene: 2. CDR3 DNA sequence: TGTGCCTGGAGTAGCGGGAGTCCAGATACGCAGTATTTT. It codes for CAWSSGSPDTQYF.

The chain combines TRBV7-8 with TRBJ2-7; D uncertain. Trimming shortened V by 1 base and J by 8 bases, and 9 bases separated the two germline ends. The CDR3 consists of 12 residues. CDR1 SGHVS and CDR2 FQNEAQ come from the germline V gene. Here the CDR3 DNA reads TGTGCCAGCAGCTTAGTGGAGCCTCAGCAGTACTTC. It specifies CASSLVEPQQYF.

The J gene is TRBJ2-7, the V gene TRBV28; TRBD2 matches 10 bases. This CDR3 has 18 amino acids. V was pared by 2 bases and J by 2 bases, with 12 bases of the junction left unmatched. Germline V gene sequence: CDR1 MDHEN, CDR2 SYDVKM. This chain's CDR3 is CASSLGSASGSGTYEQYF. The DNA of the CDR3 is TGTGCCAGCAGTTTAGGGTCGGCTAGCGGGAGCGGGACCTACGAGCAGTACTTC.

This chain links TRBV5-4 with TRBJ2-5, with a tentative D call TRBD2 (6 bases). This CDR3 has 14 amino acids. V dropped 1 base and J dropped 4 bases, with 11 bases sitting between them. Germline CDR1 and CDR2: SGHNT and YYREEE (reference sequence). CDR3 nucleotide sequence: TGTGCCAGCAGCTTGTCGTTGGAGGGAGAGACCCAGTACTTC. It translates to CASSLSLEGETQYF.

The V call is TRBV30, the J call TRBJ2-7; 9 bases are shared with TRBD2. CDR3 length: 13 amino acids. V was clipped by 5 bases and J by 4 bases; unmatched bases: 6. Germline CDR1 is GTSNPN and CDR2 is SVGIG (reference sequence). CDR3 nucleotides: TGTGCCTGGGGAAGGGGACTAGCATACGAGCAGTACTTC. Its protein product is CAWGRGLAYEQYF.

The rearrangement uses TRBV5-6 and TRBJ2-5, with TRBD1 matching 8 bases. CDR3 size: 14 residues. CDR1 is SGHDT and CDR2 is YYEEEE in the germline V gene. V trimming: 4 bases; J trimming: 5 bases; junction bases outside the gene matches: 7. CDR3 in amino acids: CASSRTGIGETQYF. As DNA, the CDR3 is TGTGCCAGCAGCAGGACAGGGATAGGGGAGACCCAGTACTTC.

J is TRBJ2-7 and V is TRBV15, with 10 bases lining up with TRBD1. With V trimmed by 5 bases and J by 4 bases, 8 bases remained unmatched. The CDR3 is 15 amino acids. Germline assignment: CDR1 LNHNV and CDR2 YYDKDF (reference sequence). The chain's CDR3 is CATSWSRGQGYEQYF. The CDR3, as DNA: TGTGCCACCAGCTGGAGCCGGGGACAGGGGTACGAGCAGTACTTC.